The present TCR beta chain was sequenced within a study of shared clonotypes between healthy human individuals. On this clone: Antigen unknown. Other DNA sequences in the sample encode the same CDR3.

Study results and caveats: Non-shared clonotypes displayed generation probabilities falling below those of clonotypes present in all four donors. Rarefaction showed sorted-subset sequencing was incomplete despite large depth.

Per sorted-subset replicate PCR, input was 200 to 250 ng DNA, representing roughly 28,000 T cell genomes. The protocol was immunoSEQ multiplex PCR, while the TCRdb copy is restricted to in-frame clones and leaves out a portion. Counted here are just over 2,000,000 clones, roughly 96% occurring once; the ten biggest clones make up 0.13%. Germline V gene sequence: CDR1 SGHRS, CDR2 YFSETQ. This CDR3 has 14 amino acids. V lost 2 bases to trimming and J lost 1 base, with 6 bases between them. This clonotype was sampled from a young man in good health. Sequencing was carried out using naive CD4+ T cells sorted from blood. Regarding subset: CD45RA+ positively selected. The chain recombines TRBV5-1 with TRBJ2-2; D uncertain. The DNA of the CDR3 is TGCGCCAGCAGCTTATCAGGGAACACCGGGGAGCTGTTTTTT. Translating it yields CASSLSGNTGELFF.